This TCR beta chain is drawn from a study of cytomegalovirus exposure and HLA in healthy donors. General observations from the study: An Asian-associated ancestry cluster reportedly showed fewer N-insertions than the roughly 670-donor mean in a later analysis. Upon later analysis, HLA-associated TCR beta chains proved more clonally expanded than other, equally common chains. The study recorded 164 TCR beta chains that were cytomegalovirus-associated. TCR beta V segments were, for the most part, productive about 87% or about 30% of the time in an earlier analysis.

The V end lost 0 bases, the J end lost 5 bases, and 13 bases lay between the germline ends. Germline V lookup: CDR1 SSHAT, CDR2 FNYEAQ (reference sequence). The CDR3 has 15 residues. Comment on this clone: Antigen: not known.

PCR primers comprised 60 Vbeta and 13 Jbeta primers. The assay was immunoSEQ multiplex PCR, and TCRdb's table has in-frame clones only and misses some. The table records 200,000 to 250,000 clones, around 85% of them present only once. The TCR was taken from a man aged 50 or older in good health and CMV-seronegative. The specimen sequenced was PBMCs. The V and J genes are TRBV7-7 and TRBJ2-5; D gene ambiguous. Here the CDR3 DNA reads TGTGCCAGCAGCTTAGCCTTTAACGAGGTTGAGACCCAGTACTTC. Its translation: CASSLAFNEVETQYF.